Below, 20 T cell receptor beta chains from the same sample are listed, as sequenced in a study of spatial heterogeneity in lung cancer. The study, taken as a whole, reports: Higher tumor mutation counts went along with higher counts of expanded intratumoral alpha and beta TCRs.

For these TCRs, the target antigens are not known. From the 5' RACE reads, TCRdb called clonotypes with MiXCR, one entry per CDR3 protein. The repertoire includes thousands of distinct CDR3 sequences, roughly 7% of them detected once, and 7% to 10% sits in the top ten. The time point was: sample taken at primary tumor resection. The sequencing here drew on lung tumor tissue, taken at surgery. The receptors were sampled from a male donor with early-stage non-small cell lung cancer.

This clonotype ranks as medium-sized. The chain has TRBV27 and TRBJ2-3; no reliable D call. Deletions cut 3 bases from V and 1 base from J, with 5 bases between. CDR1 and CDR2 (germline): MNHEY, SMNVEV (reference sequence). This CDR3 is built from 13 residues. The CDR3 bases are TGTGCCAGCAGTTTTCGGCGCACAGATACGCAGTATTTT. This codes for CASSFRRTDTQYF.

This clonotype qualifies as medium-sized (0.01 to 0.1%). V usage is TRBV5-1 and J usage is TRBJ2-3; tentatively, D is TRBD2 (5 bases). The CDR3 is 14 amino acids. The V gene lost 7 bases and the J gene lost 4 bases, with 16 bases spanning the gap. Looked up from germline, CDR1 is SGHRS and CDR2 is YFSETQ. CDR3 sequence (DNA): TGCGCCAGCTCAGACTCCCGGGGTTCAGATACGCAGTATTTT. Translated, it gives CASSDSRGSDTQYF.

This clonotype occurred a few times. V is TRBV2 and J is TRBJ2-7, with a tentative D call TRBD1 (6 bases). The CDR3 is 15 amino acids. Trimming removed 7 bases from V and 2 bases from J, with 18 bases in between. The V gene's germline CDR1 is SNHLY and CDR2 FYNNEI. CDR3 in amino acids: CASTAQGIGAYEQYF. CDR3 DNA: TGTGCCAGCACCGCCCAGGGGATAGGGGCCTACGAGCAGTACTTC.

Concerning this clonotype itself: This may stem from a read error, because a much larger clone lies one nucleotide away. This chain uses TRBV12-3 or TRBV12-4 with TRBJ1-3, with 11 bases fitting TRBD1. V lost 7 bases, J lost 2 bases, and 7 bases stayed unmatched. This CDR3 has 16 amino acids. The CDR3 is CASTADRGRAGNTIYF. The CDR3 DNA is TGTGCCAGCACCGCGGACAGGGGGCGAGCTGGAAACACCATATATTTT.

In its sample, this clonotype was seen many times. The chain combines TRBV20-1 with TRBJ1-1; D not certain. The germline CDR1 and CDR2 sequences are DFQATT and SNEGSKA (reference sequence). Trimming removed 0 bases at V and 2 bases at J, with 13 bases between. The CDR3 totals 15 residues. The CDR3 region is CSARDLRPSNTEAFF. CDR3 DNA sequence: TGCAGTGCTAGAGATCTTAGGCCAAGTAACACTGAAGCTTTCTTT.

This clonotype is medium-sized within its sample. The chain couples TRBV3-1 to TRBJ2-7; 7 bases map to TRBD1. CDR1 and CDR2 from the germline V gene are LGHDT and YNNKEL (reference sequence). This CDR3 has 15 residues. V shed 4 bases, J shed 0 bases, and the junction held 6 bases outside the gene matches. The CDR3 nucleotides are TGTGCCAGCAGCCCTAACAACAGGGGCTCCTACGAGCAGTACTTC. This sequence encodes CASSPNNRGSYEQYF.

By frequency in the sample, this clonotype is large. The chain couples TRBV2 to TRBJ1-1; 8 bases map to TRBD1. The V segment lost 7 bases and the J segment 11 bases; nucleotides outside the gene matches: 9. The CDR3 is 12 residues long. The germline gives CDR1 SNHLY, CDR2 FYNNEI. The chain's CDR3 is CASTTDRAEAFF. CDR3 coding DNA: TGTGCCAGCACCACGGACAGGGCGGAGGCTTTCTTT.

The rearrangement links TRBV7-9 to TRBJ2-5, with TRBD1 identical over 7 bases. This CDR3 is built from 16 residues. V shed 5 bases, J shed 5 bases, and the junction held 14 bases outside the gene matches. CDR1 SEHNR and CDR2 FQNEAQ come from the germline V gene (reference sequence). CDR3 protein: CASSHGEQGHVETQYF. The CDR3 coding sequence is TGTGCCAGCAGCCACGGGGAACAGGGGCACGTGGAGACCCAGTACTTC.

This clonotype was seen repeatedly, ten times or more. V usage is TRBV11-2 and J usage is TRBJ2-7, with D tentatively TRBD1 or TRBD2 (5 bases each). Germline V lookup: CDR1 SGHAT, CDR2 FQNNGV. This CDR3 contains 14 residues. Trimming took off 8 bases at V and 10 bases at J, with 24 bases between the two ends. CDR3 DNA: TGTGCCAGCTCCCTAGAGGGGCGCGGTTCCGCCCAGTACTTC. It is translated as CASSLEGRGSAQYF.

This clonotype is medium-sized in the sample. CDR3 sequence reads: CASSRGRTPYEQYF. The CDR3 bases are TGTGCCAGCAGTCGTGGCAGGACTCCCTACGAGCAGTACTTC. The J gene is TRBJ2-7, the V gene TRBV6-1; possible D gene TRBD2, 5 bases. The CDR3 runs to 14 residues. V shed 5 bases and J shed 2 bases, with 13 bases lying between them. Germline lookup yields CDR1 MNHNS and CDR2 SASEGT.

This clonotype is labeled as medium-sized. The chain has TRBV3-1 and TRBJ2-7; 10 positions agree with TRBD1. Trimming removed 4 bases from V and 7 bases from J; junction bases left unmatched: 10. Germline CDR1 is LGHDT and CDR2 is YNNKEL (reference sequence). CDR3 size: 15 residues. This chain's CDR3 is CASSPSDRGLGEQYF. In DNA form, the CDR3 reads TGTGCCAGCAGCCCATCTGACAGGGGGCTAGGGGAGCAGTACTTC.

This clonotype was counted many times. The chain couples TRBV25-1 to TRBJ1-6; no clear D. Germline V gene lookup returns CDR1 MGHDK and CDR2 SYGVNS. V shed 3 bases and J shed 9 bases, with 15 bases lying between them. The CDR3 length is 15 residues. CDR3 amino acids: CASSDVAGFRSPLHF. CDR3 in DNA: TGTGCCAGCAGTGACGTCGCGGGGTTCCGTTCACCCCTCCACTTT.

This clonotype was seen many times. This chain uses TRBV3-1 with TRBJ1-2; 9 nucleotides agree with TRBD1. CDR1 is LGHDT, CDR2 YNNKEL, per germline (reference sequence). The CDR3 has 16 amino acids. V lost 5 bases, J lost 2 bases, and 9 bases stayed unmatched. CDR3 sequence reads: CASSSAGTGINYGYTF. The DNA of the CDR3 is TGTGCCAGCAGCTCGGCCGGGACAGGGATAAACTATGGCTACACCTTC.

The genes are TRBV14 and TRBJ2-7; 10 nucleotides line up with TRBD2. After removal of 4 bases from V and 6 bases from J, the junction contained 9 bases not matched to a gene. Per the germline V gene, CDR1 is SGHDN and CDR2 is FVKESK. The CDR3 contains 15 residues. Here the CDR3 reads CASSPQAGGPSEQYF. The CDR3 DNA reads TGTGCCAGCAGCCCTCAAGCGGGAGGGCCGAGCGAGCAGTACTTC.

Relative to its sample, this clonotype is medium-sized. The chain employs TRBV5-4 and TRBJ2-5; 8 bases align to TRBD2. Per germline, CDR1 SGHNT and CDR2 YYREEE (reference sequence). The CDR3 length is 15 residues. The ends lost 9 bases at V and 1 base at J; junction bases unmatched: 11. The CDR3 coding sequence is TGTGCCACCACCCGGGGGGGTGCTGTCCAAGAGACCCAGTACTTC. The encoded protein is CATTRGGAVQETQYF.

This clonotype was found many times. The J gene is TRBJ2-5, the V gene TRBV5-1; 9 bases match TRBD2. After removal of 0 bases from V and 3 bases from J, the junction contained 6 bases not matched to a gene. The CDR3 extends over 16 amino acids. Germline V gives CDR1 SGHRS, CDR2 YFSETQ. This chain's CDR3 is CASSLEVAGAKETQYF. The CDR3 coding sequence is TGCGCCAGCAGCTTGGAGGTAGCGGGGGCCAAAGAGACCCAGTACTTC.

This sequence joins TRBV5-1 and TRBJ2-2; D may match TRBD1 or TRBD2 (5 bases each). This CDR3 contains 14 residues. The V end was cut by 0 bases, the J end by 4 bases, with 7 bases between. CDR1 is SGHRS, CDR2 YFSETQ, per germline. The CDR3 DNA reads TGCGCCAGCAGCTTGGGGGGACCCACCGGGGAGCTGTTTTTT. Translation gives CASSLGGPTGELFF. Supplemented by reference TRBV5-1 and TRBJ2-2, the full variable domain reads KAGVTQTPRYLIKTRGQQVTLSCSPISGHRSVSWYQQTPGQGLQFLFEYFSETQRNKGNFPGRFSGRQFSNSRSEMNVSTLELGDSALYLCASSLGGPTGELFFGEGSRLTVL.

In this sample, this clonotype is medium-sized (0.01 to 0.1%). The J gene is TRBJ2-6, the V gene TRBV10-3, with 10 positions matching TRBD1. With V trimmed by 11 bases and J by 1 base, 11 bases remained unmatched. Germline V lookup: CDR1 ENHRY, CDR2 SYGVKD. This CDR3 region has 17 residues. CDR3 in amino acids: CAALPGQGRSGANVLTF. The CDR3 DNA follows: TGTGCCGCTCTACCGGGACAGGGGAGATCTGGGGCCAACGTCCTGACTTTC.

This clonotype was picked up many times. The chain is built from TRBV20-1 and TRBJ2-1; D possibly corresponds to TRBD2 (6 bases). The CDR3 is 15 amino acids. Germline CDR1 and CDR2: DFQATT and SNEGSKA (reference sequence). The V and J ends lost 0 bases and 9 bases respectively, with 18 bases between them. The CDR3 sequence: CSARDPRLDSSEQFF. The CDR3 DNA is TGCAGTGCTAGAGATCCCCGACTAGACTCATCTGAGCAGTTCTTC.

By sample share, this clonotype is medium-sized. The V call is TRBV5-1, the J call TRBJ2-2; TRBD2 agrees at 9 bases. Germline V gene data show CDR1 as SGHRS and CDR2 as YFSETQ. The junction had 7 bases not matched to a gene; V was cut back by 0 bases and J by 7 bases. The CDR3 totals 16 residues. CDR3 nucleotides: TGCGCCAGCAGCTTGGATCCAGCGGGAGGCTACGGGGAGCTGTTTTTT. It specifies CASSLDPAGGYGELFF.